The rows below give T cell receptor beta chains drawn from one sample of a study of T-cell memory formation after mild COVID-19. TCRdb reprocessed the 5' RACE reads with MiXCR, giving one entry per CDR3 protein. The table has 350,000 to 500,000 distinct CDR3 sequences, about a quarter seen once. Sequencing was done on a sample of PBMCs or a T cell subset sorted from them (not recorded which). Receptor source: an adult woman who had mild COVID-19 (a few samples of this study predate the infection). Cell type and time point are not known. The CDR3 runs from the conserved cysteine through the conserved F or W. D genes are given only for firm matches. Size is stated for part of the rows, as once, few or many counts, or as a class when the clone is expanded.

cdr3_length	v_call	clone_size	d_call	j_call	cdr3_nt	cdr3_aa
15	TRBV4-1	.	.	TRBJ2-5	TGCGCCAGCAGCCGTACTACAGGGGGGGCAGAGACCCAGTACTTC	CASSRTTGGAETQYF
17	TRBV7-9	few	TRBD1	TRBJ1-1	TGTGCCAGCAGCCCTCCAATGACAGGGGTTATGAACACTGAAGCTTTCTTT	CASSPPMTGVMNTEAFF
13	TRBV3-1	few	.	TRBJ2-2	TGTGCCAGCAGCCTCCCTATTTTCGGGGAGCTGTTTTTT	CASSLPIFGELFF
13	TRBV3-1	.	TRBD2	TRBJ2-1	TGTGCCAGCAGCCTCGCTAGCGGGGGGGAGCAGTTCTTC	CASSLASGGEQFF
11	TRBV20-1	few	.	TRBJ2-7	TGCAGTGGGGGGTTTTACTACGAGCAGTACTTC	CSGGFYYEQYF
14	TRBV7-2	.	.	TRBJ2-3	TGTGCCAGCAGCGAGCGCCGCGGCACAGATACGCAGTATTTT	CASSERRGTDTQYF
15	TRBV2	.	TRBD1	TRBJ1-5	TGTGCCAGCAACCGGGACAGAAAAAAGAATCAGCCCCAGCATTTT	CASNRDRKKNQPQHF
16	TRBV15	.	.	TRBJ2-1	TGTGCCACCAGCAGAGATTTGGGGGGCTCCTACAATGAGCAGTTCTTC	CATSRDLGGSYNEQFF
18	TRBV6-5	few	TRBD2	TRBJ2-1	TGTGCCAGCAGTCCCAAGACTAGCGCCTTGAGCTCCTACAATGAGCAGTTCTTC	CASSPKTSALSSYNEQFF
10	TRBV12-3/TRBV12-4	.	.	TRBJ2-1	TGTGCCACGATGGGGATTGAGCAGTTCTTC	CATMGIEQFF
12	TRBV18	many	.	TRBJ2-7	TGTGCCAGCTCAGAGGGAGCCTACGAGCAGTACTTC	CASSEGAYEQYF
14	TRBV5-1	.	.	TRBJ2-5	TGCGCCAGCAGCTTCCAGGCGTCACAAGAGACCCAGTACTTC	CASSFQASQETQYF
13	TRBV7-9	.	.	TRBJ2-5	TGTGCCAGCAGCCCGTGGGCTGGGGAGACCCAGTACTTC	CASSPWAGETQYF
15	TRBV18	few	.	TRBJ1-4	TGTGCCAGCTCACCACGTGGCGTTACTAATGAAAAACTGTTTTTT	CASSPRGVTNEKLFF
15	TRBV5-1	few	.	TRBJ2-1	TGCGCCAGCAGCTTGGGGGCAGGGATCTACAATGAGCAGTTCTTC	CASSLGAGIYNEQFF
17	TRBV7-2	.	TRBD1	TRBJ1-4	TGTGCCAGCAGCTCGACAGGGGGCGCTCAGCGGGGTGGAAAACTGTTTTTT	CASSSTGGAQRGGKLFF
14	TRBV29-1	.	.	TRBJ2-4	TGCAGCGTTGTTTTACAGAATGCCAAAAACATTCAGTACTTC	CSVVLQNAKNIQYF
15	TRBV19	.	TRBD2	TRBJ2-7	TGTGCCAGTAGCCCGGGACTAGCGGTCGCCTACGAGCAGTACTTC	CASSPGLAVAYEQYF
14	TRBV6-5	.	.	TRBJ2-1	TGTGCCAGCACCGCCGGGACGCATAACAATGAGCAGTTCTTC	CASTAGTHNNEQFF
15	TRBV5-1	few	TRBD1	TRBJ1-1	TGCGCCAGCAGCTTGGGACAGGGGTCAGACACTGAAGCTTTCTTT	CASSLGQGSDTEAFF
11	TRBV11-2	once	.	TRBJ2-1	TGTGCCAGCAGAATGTACAATGAGCAGTTCTTC	CASRMYNEQFF
15	TRBV7-9	.	TRBD2	TRBJ2-1	TGTGCCAGCAGCCCGCCGGGACTAGCGAACAATGAGCAGTTCTTC	CASSPPGLANNEQFF
16	TRBV7-2	few	.	TRBJ2-3	TGTGCCAGCACCACAGTCCGGACCCCTAGCACAGATACGCAGTATTTT	CASTTVRTPSTDTQYF
15	TRBV20-1	.	.	TRBJ1-1	TGCAGTGCTAGACCATTCGGGGGGATGGAGACTGAAGCTTTCTTT	CSARPFGGMETEAFF
16	TRBV11-2	few	TRBD1	TRBJ1-2	TGTGCCAGCAGCTTCACGGACAGGGGGCGCAACTATGGCTACACCTTC	CASSFTDRGRNYGYTF
19	TRBV4-1	.	.	TRBJ2-2	TGCGCCAGCAGCCAAGTTCATTTATTCAGACCCGACGGCACCGGGGAGCTGTTTTTT	CASSQVHLFRPDGTGELFF
14	TRBV5-1	many	.	TRBJ2-7	TGTGCCAGCAGCTTAGCGTCAGGGAGGTACGAGCAGTACTTC	CASSLASGRYEQYF
11	TRBV14	few	.	TRBJ2-3	TGTGCCAGCAGCCAAGTGGATACGCAGTATTTT	CASSQVDTQYF
14	TRBV7-3	few	TRBD2	TRBJ2-5	TGTGCCAGCAGCCCAACGACTAGCGGGGGGACCCAGTACTTC	CASSPTTSGGTQYF
17	TRBV6-2/TRBV6-3	.	TRBD1	TRBJ2-6	TGTGCCAGCAGGACCGGACAGGGCCTCTCTGGGGCCAACGTCCTGACTTTC	CASRTGQGLSGANVLTF
14	TRBV29-1	once	.	TRBJ2-7	TGCAGCGTTGAATCGCCAAATCGAGCCTACGAGCAGTACTTC	CSVESPNRAYEQYF
15	TRBV4-1	few	.	TRBJ2-4	TGCGCCAGCAGCCTGGAGGCACGAGCCAAAAACATTCAGTACTTC	CASSLEARAKNIQYF
14	TRBV5-1	.	TRBD1	TRBJ1-2	TGCGCCAGCAGCGAGGGACAGGGGTCCTATGGCTACACCTTC	CASSEGQGSYGYTF
13	TRBV20-1	.	.	TRBJ2-1	TGCAGTGCTAGAGATGGGCTGCGACATGAGCAGTTCTTC	CSARDGLRHEQFF
15	TRBV7-9	many	TRBD2	TRBJ2-5	TGTGCCAGCAGCTTAGTCCACGGGGGGATGGAGACCCAGTACTTC	CASSLVHGGMETQYF
14	TRBV6-5	few	.	TRBJ2-5	TGTGCCAGCAGTTACTCTGGCTCCCAAGAGACCCAGTACTTC	CASSYSGSQETQYF
16	TRBV5-5	many	.	TRBJ2-1	TGTGCCAGCAGCTTGGTCGGGGCTGGCTCCTACAATGAGCAGTTCTTC	CASSLVGAGSYNEQFF
18	TRBV4-1	.	TRBD2	TRBJ2-3	TGCGCCAGCAGCCAAGGAATACCGGGACTAATGTTCACAGATACGCAGTATTTT	CASSQGIPGLMFTDTQYF
13	TRBV20-1	.	.	TRBJ2-3	TGCAGTGCTACGCGGCAGGGGATAGATACGCAGTATTTT	CSATRQGIDTQYF
14	TRBV4-3	few	.	TRBJ2-7	TGCGCCAGCAGCCCTTGGGGGGTCTCCTACGAGCAGTACTTC	CASSPWGVSYEQYF
15	TRBV6-6	.	.	TRBJ1-2	TGTGCCAGCAGTTATACTTTCCCGATTCTGGGGGGCTACACCTTC	CASSYTFPILGGYTF
17	TRBV5-5	.	.	TRBJ1-1	TGTGCCAGCAGCTTGGACGGGAACCATGGGATGAACACTGAAGCTTTCTTT	CASSLDGNHGMNTEAFF
18	TRBV5-1	few	TRBD2	TRBJ2-1	TGCGCCAGCAGCCCCGGGCTAGCGGGAGTCCTGCCCTACAATGAGCAGTTCTTC	CASSPGLAGVLPYNEQFF
13	TRBV20-1	few	.	TRBJ1-6	TGCAGTGCTAGAGATCTCCTGGCACAGCCCCTCCACTTT	CSARDLLAQPLHF
15	TRBV12-3/TRBV12-4	.	TRBD1	TRBJ1-5	TGTGCCAGCAGTTTCTCTTCGACAGGGCTTCAGCCCCAGCATTTT	CASSFSSTGLQPQHF
14	TRBV20-1	.	TRBD2	TRBJ2-7	TGCAGTGCTAGGACTAGCGGGACGACTGGCGAGCAGTACTTC	CSARTSGTTGEQYF
11	TRBV12-3/TRBV12-4	.	.	TRBJ1-2	TGTGCCAGTACAGGGCACTATGGCTACACCTTC	CASTGHYGYTF
15	TRBV7-6	few	TRBD2	TRBJ2-1	TGTGCCAGCAGCACGAGCGGGGGGTCCTACAATGAGCAGTTCTTC	CASSTSGGSYNEQFF
14	TRBV7-2	once	.	TRBJ1-1	TGTGCCAGCAGCGTAGGACGGACCGGCACTGAAGCTTTCTTT	CASSVGRTGTEAFF
16	TRBV7-9	few	TRBD2	TRBJ2-3	TGTGCCAGCAGCCCAAGGACGCGGGAGGGTGGAGATACGCAGTATTTT	CASSPRTREGGDTQYF
15	TRBV6-6	.	.	TRBJ1-6	TGTGCCAGCAGTTGGGGGTCACAGATCAATTCACCCCTCCACTTT	CASSWGSQINSPLHF
15	TRBV19	.	.	TRBJ2-2	TGTGCCAGTTGCCCGGGACATTCGAACACCGGGGAGCTGTTTTTT	CASCPGHSNTGELFF
15	TRBV12-3/TRBV12-4	.	TRBD1	TRBJ1-6	TGTGCCAGCAGTTTTAAACAGGGGGATAATTCACCCCTCCACTTT	CASSFKQGDNSPLHF